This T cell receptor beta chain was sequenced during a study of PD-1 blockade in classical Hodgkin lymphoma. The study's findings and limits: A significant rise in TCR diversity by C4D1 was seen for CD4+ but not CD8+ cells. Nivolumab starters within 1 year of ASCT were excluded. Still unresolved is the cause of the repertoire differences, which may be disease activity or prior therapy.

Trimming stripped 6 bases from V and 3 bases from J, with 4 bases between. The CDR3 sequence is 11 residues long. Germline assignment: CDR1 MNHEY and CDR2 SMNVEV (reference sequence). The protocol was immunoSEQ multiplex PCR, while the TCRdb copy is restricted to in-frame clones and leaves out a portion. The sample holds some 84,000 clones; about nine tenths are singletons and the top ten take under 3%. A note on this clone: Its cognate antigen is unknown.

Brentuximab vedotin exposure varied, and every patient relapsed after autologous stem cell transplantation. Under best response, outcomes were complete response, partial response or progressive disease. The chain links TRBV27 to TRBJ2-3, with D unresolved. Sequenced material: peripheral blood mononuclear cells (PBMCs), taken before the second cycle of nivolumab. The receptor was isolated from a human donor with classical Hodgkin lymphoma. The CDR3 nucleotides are TGTGCCAGCAGGAAGACAGATACGCAGTATTTT. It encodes CASRKTDTQYF.